Below are 24 T cell receptor beta chains sequenced from a single sample in a study of shared clonotypes between healthy human individuals. Only in-frame clones appear in the TCRdb table, and some are missing; sequencing was by immunoSEQ multiplex PCR. The table includes a few hundred thousand clones, roughly 96% detected once. The sample was memory CD8+ T cells sorted from blood. Noted subset: CD45RO+ cells pooled with CCR7-negative TemRA cells. Receptors originate from a young man in good health.

This chain uses TRBV19 with TRBJ1-2, with D unclear. CDR1 is LNHDA, CDR2 SQIVND, per germline (reference sequence). The CDR3 length is 16 residues. V lost 1 base and J lost 3, with 15 bases in between. In nucleotides, the CDR3 is TGTGCCAGTAGTATAGCCCTCTCGTCTGTACACTATGGCTACACCTTC. Its protein product is CASSIALSSVHYGYTF.

The rearrangement links TRBV6-1 to TRBJ2-7, with TRBD2 identical over 13 bases. Losses at the gene ends were 11 bases for V and 2 bases for J; bases not matched to a gene: 3. Germline values: CDR1 MNHNS, CDR2 SASEGT. This CDR3 contains 13 residues. This CDR3 reads CAGGLAGTYEQYF. The CDR3 nucleotides are TGTGCCGGGGGACTAGCGGGGACCTACGAGCAGTACTTC.

This clone was found once. The CDR3 region is CASSLVPYGGGDEKLFF. CDR3 nucleotide sequence: TGTGCCAGCAGCCTAGTTCCCTATGGGGGGGGTGATGAAAAACTGTTTTTT. J is TRBJ1-4 and V is TRBV7-9; possible D gene TRBD1, 5 bases. Trimming pared 5 bases from V and 6 bases from J, leaving 22 bases between. There are 17 residues in the CDR3. The germline CDR1 and CDR2 sequences are SEHNR and FQNEAQ (reference sequence). The variable domain in full, completed from reference TRBV7-9 and TRBJ1-4, reads DTGVSQNPRHKITKRGQNVTFRCDPISEHNRLYWYRQTLGQGPEFLTYFQNEAQLEKSRLLSDRFSAERPKGSFSTLEIQRTEQGDSAMYLCASSLVPYGGGDEKLFFGSGTQLSVL.

This clone was counted once. The chain's CDR3 is CASSGGQGQLETQYF. The CDR3 coding sequence is TGCGCCAGCAGCGGCGGACAGGGACAGTTAGAGACCCAGTACTTC. This chain uses TRBV5-1 with TRBJ2-5; 8 bases are shared with TRBD1. There are 15 residues in the CDR3. Germline trimming cut 4 bases from V and 4 bases from J; bases unmatched to any gene: 9. Looked up from germline, CDR1 is SGHRS and CDR2 is YFSETQ. Full variable domain (missing parts from reference TRBV5-1 and TRBJ2-5): KAGVTQTPRYLIKTRGQQVTLSCSPISGHRSVSWYQQTPGQGLQFLFEYFSETQRNKGNFPGRFSGRQFSNSRSEMNVSTLELGDSALYLCASSGGQGQLETQYFGPGTRLLVL.

Only one count was recorded for this clone. The DNA for the CDR3 is TGCGCCAGCAGTGAAAGCGGTTGGGGGACGCAGTATTTT. It is translated as CASSESGWGTQYF. The V call is TRBV10-2, the J call TRBJ2-3, with D perhaps given as TRBD1 or TRBD2 (5 bases each). Germline CDR1 reads WSHSY; CDR2 reads SAAADI. V was clipped by 3 bases and J by 9 bases, with 13 bases between them. The CDR3 totals 13 residues.

The chain couples TRBV28 to TRBJ2-1; no firm D call. The germline V gene has CDR1 MDHEN and CDR2 SYDVKM. The CDR3 is 12 amino acids. The V end was cut by 5 bases, the J end by 10 bases, with 12 bases between. The CDR3 spells CASSILADEQFF. CDR3 nucleotide sequence: TGTGCCAGCAGTATACTGGCGGACGAGCAGTTCTTC. The entire variable domain, with the rest obtained from reference TRBV28 and TRBJ2-1, is as follows: DVKVTQSSRYLVKRTGEKVFLECVQDMDHENMFWYRQDPGLGLRLIYFSYDVKMKEKGDIPEGYSVSREKKERFSLILESASTNQTSMYLCASSILADEQFFGPGTRLTVL.

The chain joins TRBV30 to TRBJ2-7; D is unclear. This CDR3 is built from 11 residues. Germline loops: CDR1 GTSNPN, CDR2 SVGIG (reference sequence). V shed 2 bases and J shed 6 bases, with 8 bases lying between them. As DNA, the CDR3 is TGTGCCTGGAGTACCCGTTCCGAGCAGTACTTC. It codes for CAWSTRSEQYF. The whole variable domain, remainder taken from reference TRBV30 and TRBJ2-7, is SQTIHQWPATLVQPVGSPLSLECTVEGTSNPNLYWYRQAAGRGLQLLFYSVGIGQISSEVPQNLSASRPQDRQFILSSKKLLLSDSGFYLCAWSTRSEQYFGPGTRLTVT.

This chain connects TRBV2 to TRBJ2-7; no clear D. V was trimmed by 8 bases and J by 3 bases, leaving 17 bases between them. The CDR3 is 14 amino acids. Per the germline V gene, CDR1 is SNHLY and CDR2 is FYNNEI. This CDR3 is CASGPEIVGYEQYF. CDR3 DNA sequence: TGTGCCAGCGGACCAGAGATCGTTGGCTACGAGCAGTACTTC.

The chain employs TRBV5-5 and TRBJ1-4, with unresolved D. This CDR3 is built from 14 residues. Per germline, CDR1 SGHKS and CDR2 YYEKEE (reference sequence). V dropped 4 bases and J dropped 4 bases, with 11 bases sitting between them. CDR3: CASSPLSVNEKLFF. CDR3 sequence (DNA): TGTGCCAGCAGCCCCCTCAGTGTTAATGAAAAACTGTTTTTT.

CDR3 loop: CASSLWTALYNEQFF. As DNA, the CDR3 is TGTGCCAGCAGTTTGTGGACGGCATTATACAATGAGCAGTTCTTC. The rearrangement joins TRBV28 to TRBJ2-1; unclear D gene. Germline V gene sequence: CDR1 MDHEN, CDR2 SYDVKM. The CDR3 is made up of 15 amino acids. V gave up 3 bases and J gave up 4 bases, with 13 bases separating them.

The rearrangement joins TRBV6-1 to TRBJ1-2; D is unclear. The CDR3 has 12 residues. CDR1 is MNHNS and CDR2 is SASEGT in the germline V gene. V was pared by 3 bases and J by 2 bases, with 4 bases between. CDR3 amino acids: CASSEGNYGYTF. In DNA form, the CDR3 reads TGTGCCAGCAGTGAGGGGAACTATGGCTACACCTTC.

The chain employs TRBV19 and TRBJ2-5; D possibly matches TRBD1 or TRBD2 (6 bases each). Germline CDR1 is LNHDA and CDR2 is SQIVND (reference sequence). V was trimmed by 2 bases and J by 5 bases, leaving 15 bases between them. CDR3 length: 15 residues. The CDR3 DNA follows: TGTGCCAGTAGTATATATTGGGGGGCGGGGGAGACCCAGTACTTC. Amino acid sequence: CASSIYWGAGETQYF.

The chain has TRBV11-2 and TRBJ1-1; no reliable D call. Deletions cut 2 bases from V and 8 bases from J, with 9 bases between. The CDR3 consists of 12 residues. Germline CDR1 and CDR2: SGHAT and FQNNGV. The CDR3 DNA is TGTGCCAGCAGCTTAATAGTGGGCGAAGCTTTCTTT. It is translated as CASSLIVGEAFF.

V and J are TRBV6-4 and TRBJ1-1, with D possibly being TRBD1 (5 bases). V was trimmed by 6 bases and J by 6 bases, leaving 14 bases between them. The CDR3 has 13 residues. Germline V gives CDR1 MRHNA, CDR2 SNTAGT. The CDR3, as DNA: TGTGCCAGCAGCGCCATCGGGGGGTCTGAAGCTTTCTTT. This codes for CASSAIGGSEAFF.

The V gene is TRBV4-1, the J gene TRBJ2-2; perhaps TRBD2 as D (5 bases). Trimming took off 3 bases at V and 3 bases at J, with 8 bases between the two ends. The germline V gene has CDR1 MGHRA and CDR2 YSYEKL. CDR3 size: 14 residues. CDR3: CASSQARDTGELFF. The CDR3 DNA is TGCGCCAGCAGCCAGGCGAGGGACACCGGGGAGCTGTTTTTT.

The chain combines TRBV7-6 with TRBJ2-3; D is ambiguous. This CDR3 contains 13 residues. Trimming shortened V by 6 bases and J by 5 bases, and 12 bases separated the two germline ends. Germline CDR1 is SGHVS and CDR2 is FNYEAQ. The CDR3 is CASSQKRLDTQYF. DNA of the CDR3: TGTGCCAGCAGTCAAAAACGGTTAGATACGCAGTATTTT.

This chain joins TRBV6-1 and TRBJ1-1; tentative D call: TRBD1 (5 bases). The CDR3 is made up of 13 amino acids. V gave up 2 bases and J gave up 5 bases, with 9 bases separating them. Germline V CDR1 and CDR2: MNHNS, SASEGT. The DNA of the CDR3 is TGTGCCAGCAGTGAAACCAGGGCTACTGAAGCTTTCTTT. Protein product: CASSETRATEAFF.

The rearrangement joins TRBV19 to TRBJ2-7, with a tentative D call TRBD1 (6 bases). Trimming stripped 6 bases from V and 1 base from J, with 19 bases between. The CDR3 loop spans 16 amino acids. CDR1 is LNHDA, CDR2 SQIVND, per germline (reference sequence). CDR3 sequence (DNA): TGTGCCAGTAGAGCCAGAGTTGGGGGCGGATCCTACGAGCAGTACTTC. Protein sequence: CASRARVGGGSYEQYF.

V gene TRBV28 combines with J gene TRBJ2-7; D gene ambiguous. Germline values: CDR1 MDHEN, CDR2 SYDVKM. This CDR3 contains 11 residues. V lost 11 bases to trimming and J lost 2 bases, with 10 bases between them. Here the CDR3 reads CAVAATYEQYF. The DNA of the CDR3 is TGTGCCGTCGCTGCCACCTACGAGCAGTACTTC.

The chain's CDR3 is CASSLGTRPGDEQYF. In DNA form, the CDR3 reads TGCGCCAGCAGCTTGGGGACGCGGCCCGGGGACGAGCAGTACTTC. V gene TRBV5-1 combines with J gene TRBJ2-7, with D perhaps TRBD2 (5 bases). CDR3 length equals 15 residues. Trimming stripped 0 bases from V and 5 bases from J, with 15 bases between. Per germline, CDR1 SGHRS and CDR2 YFSETQ.

The gene calls are TRBV25-1 and TRBJ1-2; weak D call: TRBD1 (5 bases). The CDR3 covers 14 residues. Germline V lookup: CDR1 MGHDK, CDR2 SYGVNS. V was clipped by 4 bases and J by 4 bases, with 13 bases between them. CDR3 in amino acids: CASSAPDGAYGYTF. CDR3 nucleotide sequence: TGTGCCAGCAGTGCACCTGACGGGGCCTATGGCTACACCTTC.

The chain combines TRBV29-1 with TRBJ2-1; 9 positions agree with TRBD2. The CDR3 extends over 15 amino acids. V gave up 7 bases and J gave up 4 bases; unmatched junction bases: 11. CDR1 and CDR2 (germline): SQVTM, ANQGSEA. The CDR3 sequence is CSAALGLAGYNEQFF. The CDR3 DNA follows: TGCAGCGCCGCCCTGGGGCTAGCGGGGTACAATGAGCAGTTCTTC.

This chain joins TRBV19 and TRBJ2-2, with D uncertain. The CDR3 has 13 amino acids. Germline V gene sequence: CDR1 LNHDA, CDR2 SQIVND (reference sequence). V was shortened by 5 bases and J by 6 bases, with 10 bases between the two germline ends. The CDR3 bases are TGTGCCAGTAGTGGGTCGGGCGCCGGGGAGCTGTTTTTT. This encodes CASSGSGAGELFF.

This chain uses TRBV2 with TRBJ1-5; D gene unclear. Trimming took 3 bases from V and 2 from J, leaving 11 bases between them. Germline V lookup: CDR1 SNHLY, CDR2 FYNNEI. The CDR3 contains 15 residues. CDR3 amino acids: CASSDGDNGNQPQHF. The CDR3 nucleotides read TGTGCCAGCAGTGATGGCGATAACGGCAATCAGCCCCAGCATTTT.